These 4 T cell receptor beta chains originate from one sample sequenced in a study of T cell responses to AZD1222 COVID-19 vaccine. Sequencing used immunoSEQ multiplex PCR; TCRdb keeps in-frame clones, though not all of them. Seen here are more than 90,000 clones, less than 95% observed once, and the top ten hold about 1.5%. Source: peripheral blood, taken on day 0 of AZD1222 vaccination. Receptors originate from an adult in good health.

This clone came up a few times. The rearrangement uses TRBV27 and TRBJ1-5; the match to TRBD1 covers 8 bases. The junction had 2 bases not matched to a gene; V was cut back by 5 bases and J by 2 bases. The CDR3 covers 14 residues. Germline V gene lookup returns CDR1 MNHEY and CDR2 SMNVEV (reference sequence). As DNA, the CDR3 is TGTGCCAGCAGTGGGGGACAGGGCAATCAGCCCCAGCATTTT. Encoded protein: CASSGGQGNQPQHF.

The genes are TRBV28 and TRBJ1-1, with TRBD1 identical over 7 bases. V lost 7 bases and J lost 11; bases outside the gene matches: 13. The CDR3 totals 13 residues. Germline CDR1 MDHEN, CDR2 SYDVKM. CDR3 sequence reads: CASTLQGSLGAFF. In DNA form, the CDR3 reads TGTGCCAGCACCCTACAGGGGTCCCTCGGCGCTTTCTTT.

The V gene is TRBV11-2, the J gene TRBJ1-1; D is unclear. Per the germline V gene, CDR1 is SGHAT and CDR2 is FQNNGV. CDR3 length: 12 residues. Trimming took off 5 bases at V and 5 bases at J, with 9 bases between the two ends. CDR3 coding DNA: TGTGCCAGCAGCCGCACGGGGACTGAAGCTTTCTTT. Residues: CASSRTGTEAFF.

The CDR3 nucleotides read TGTGCCAGCAGCGAGGGACAGAACTACGAGCAGTACTTC. Its protein product is CASSEGQNYEQYF. The V gene is TRBV7-8, the J gene TRBJ2-7, with TRBD1 identical over 7 bases. CDR3 size: 13 residues. Germline CDR1 is SGHVS and CDR2 is FQNEAQ. J was trimmed by 3 bases and V by 5 bases; bases with no gene match: 4.